These 5 T cell receptor beta chains were sequenced from one sample in a study of blood T cell repertoires in COVID-19. Method: immunoSEQ multiplex PCR; TCRdb's copy keeps in-frame clones and lacks some. Seen here are 250,000 to 300,000 clones, roughly nine tenths observed once, and the top ten hold around 3.6%. The source material was peripheral blood. The receptors were sampled from a man aged 18 to 30 with active or convalescent COVID-19.

This clone has just a few counts. DNA of the CDR3: TGCGCCAGCAGCCAAGATCGTAGCGGGGCGTCCTACGAGCAGTACTTC. It translates to CASSQDRSGASYEQYF. The chain has TRBV4-3 and TRBJ2-7; TRBD2 agrees at 8 bases. The germline V gene encodes CDR1 LGHNA and CDR2 YSLEER. This CDR3 region has 16 residues. The V segment lost 0 bases and the J segment 1 base; nucleotides outside the gene matches: 5.

This sequence joins TRBV9 and TRBJ1-2; the D gene is possibly TRBD1 (5 bases). The CDR3 spans 14 residues. Germline CDR1 and CDR2: SGDLS and YYNGEE. The V end lost 2 bases, the J end lost 4 bases, and 12 bases lay between the germline ends. The CDR3: CASSVSGHTYGYTF. The CDR3 coding sequence is TGTGCCAGCAGCGTCTCTGGACACACCTATGGCTACACCTTC.

The chain has TRBV7-9 and TRBJ1-5; unclear D gene. V dropped 2 bases and J dropped 5 bases, with 7 bases sitting between them. CDR1 is SEHNR and CDR2 is FQNEAQ in the germline V gene (reference sequence). The CDR3 spans 13 residues. This CDR3 reads CASSLSPYQPQHF. As DNA, the CDR3 is TGTGCCAGCAGCTTATCCCCCTATCAGCCCCAGCATTTT.

J is TRBJ1-5 and V is TRBV28; D is uncertain. CDR3 length: 13 amino acids. V dropped 6 bases and J dropped 7 bases, with 13 bases sitting between them. The germline gives CDR1 MDHEN, CDR2 SYDVKM. The chain's CDR3 is CASRAGSRQPQHF. In DNA form, the CDR3 reads TGTGCCAGCAGGGCTGGATCCAGGCAGCCCCAGCATTTT.

The V call is TRBV28, the J call TRBJ2-7, with D perhaps TRBD1 (6 bases). Germline CDR1 is MDHEN and CDR2 is SYDVKM. The CDR3 spans 12 residues. The germline V and J ends were trimmed by 11 bases and 3 bases, with 14 bases remaining between them. DNA for the CDR3: TGTGCCGCTTCCGCACAGGGCTACGAGCAGTACTTC. It encodes CAASAQGYEQYF.